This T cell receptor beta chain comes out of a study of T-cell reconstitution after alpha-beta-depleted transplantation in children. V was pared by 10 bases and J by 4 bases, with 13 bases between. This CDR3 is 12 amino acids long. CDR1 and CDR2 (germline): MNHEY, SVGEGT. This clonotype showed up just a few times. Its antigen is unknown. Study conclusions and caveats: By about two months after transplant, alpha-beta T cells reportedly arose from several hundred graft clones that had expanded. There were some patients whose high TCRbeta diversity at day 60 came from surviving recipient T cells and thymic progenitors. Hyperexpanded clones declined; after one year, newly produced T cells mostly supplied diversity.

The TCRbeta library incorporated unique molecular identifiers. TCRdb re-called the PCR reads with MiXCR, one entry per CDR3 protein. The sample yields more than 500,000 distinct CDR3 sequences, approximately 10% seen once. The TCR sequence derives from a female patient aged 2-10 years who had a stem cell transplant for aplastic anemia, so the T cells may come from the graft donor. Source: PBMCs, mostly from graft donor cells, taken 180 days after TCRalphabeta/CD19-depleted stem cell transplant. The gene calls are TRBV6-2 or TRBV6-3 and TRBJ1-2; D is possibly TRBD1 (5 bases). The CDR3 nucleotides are TGTGCCACCCGAGGACAACTCTATGGCTACACCTTC. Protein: CATRGQLYGYTF.